The 30 T cell receptor beta chains reported below all come from one sample, sequenced in a study of T-cell reconstitution after alpha-beta-depleted transplantation in children. Preparation of the TCRbeta library used unique molecular identifiers. TCRdb processed the PCR reads anew with MiXCR; each CDR3 protein has one entry. The profile shows around 94,000 distinct CDR3 sequences, about 8% of them singletons. The source material was PBMCs, sampled before TCRalphabeta/CD19-depleted stem cell transplant. These receptors all stem from a boy aged 2 to 10 with acute lymphoblastic leukemia, due to receive a stem cell transplant.

This clonotype was observed many times. This rearrangement joins TRBV12-3 or TRBV12-4 to TRBJ2-7, with D perhaps matching TRBD2 (6 bases). The CDR3 extends over 13 amino acids. Trimming removed 4 bases from V and 11 bases from J, with 18 bases in between. DNA for the CDR3: TGTGCCAGCAGTTGGGGACCGGAGGGTTCGGAGTACTTC. The encoded protein is CASSWGPEGSEYF.

This clonotype was recorded a few times. The chain links TRBV6-1 to TRBJ2-3; D uncertain. The CDR3 is 15 amino acids. Germline V lookup: CDR1 MNHNS, CDR2 SASEGT. The V end was cut by 6 bases, the J end by 0 bases, with 13 bases between. CDR3 coding DNA: TGTGCCAGCAGACCTCGGGCACCTAGCACAGATACGCAGTATTTT. This sequence encodes CASRPRAPSTDTQYF.

This clonotype was recorded only once. Since a much larger clone is just one base distant, this may be a read error. Because the CDR3 is missing its conserved closing phenylalanine or tryptophan, this is likely a read error. The rearrangement joins TRBV5-1 to TRBJ1-2; D perhaps matches TRBD1 (5 bases). V was shortened by 4 bases and J by 6 bases, with 13 bases between the two germline ends. This CDR3 has 13 residues. Per the germline V gene, CDR1 is SGHRS and CDR2 is YFSETQ. The CDR3 protein is CASSLGAANGYTL. The CDR3 coding sequence is TGCGCCAGCAGCCTAGGGGCCGCGAATGGCTACACCCTC.

The chain combines TRBV27 with TRBJ1-6; D perhaps matches TRBD1 (6 bases). Trimming removed 5 bases at V and 7 bases at J, with 15 bases between. The length of the CDR3 is 15 residues. Germline CDR1 is MNHEY and CDR2 is SMNVEV (reference sequence). The CDR3 nucleotides are TGTGCCAGCAGTCTGGGGAGGGGGGGGAATTCACCCCTCCACTTT. Its translation is CASSLGRGGNSPLHF.

This clonotype was counted only a few times. The J gene is TRBJ1-6, the V gene TRBV12-3 or TRBV12-4, with D uncertain. The V and J ends lost 5 bases and 7 bases respectively, with 6 bases between them. The CDR3 has 12 amino acids. The CDR3: CASSPVNSPLHF. The DNA for the CDR3 is TGTGCCAGCAGTCCTGTAAATTCACCCCTCCACTTT.

The rearrangement uses TRBV29-1 and TRBJ1-2; 8 nucleotides align to TRBD1. This CDR3 contains 13 residues. Germline V lookup: CDR1 SQVTM, CDR2 ANQGSEA. Trimming took 5 bases from V and 6 from J; bases not matched to a gene: 8. The CDR3: CSVFPGGPDGYTF. The CDR3 DNA is TGCAGCGTTTTTCCAGGGGGCCCTGATGGCTACACCTTC.

This clonotype appeared many times. The J gene is TRBJ1-6, the V gene TRBV20-1; D not resolved. The CDR3 length is 18 residues. CDR1 DFQATT and CDR2 SNEGSKA come from the germline V gene (reference sequence). V was trimmed by 0 bases and J by 0 bases, leaving 15 bases between them. In DNA, the CDR3 is TGCAGTGCTAGAGATAGTCACGGCTTGAGCTCCTATAATTCACCCCTCCACTTT. This translates into CSARDSHGLSSYNSPLHF.

The chain employs TRBV20-1 and TRBJ1-2; D not resolved. The CDR3 length is 9 residues. From germline, CDR1 is DFQATT and CDR2 SNEGSKA (reference sequence). DNA of the CDR3: TGCAGACGGTCCTATGGCTACACCTTC. Translating gives CRRSYGYTF.

In this sample, this clonotype turned up a few times. J is TRBJ1-4 and V is TRBV15, with 9 bases aligning to TRBD1. After removal of 2 bases from V and 8 bases from J, the junction contained 6 bases not matched to a gene. Germline values: CDR1 LNHNV, CDR2 YYDKDF (reference sequence). CDR3 length: 15 residues. CDR3 in DNA: TGTGCCACCAGCAGACCTAGACAGGGGGACGAAAAACTGTTTTTT. Translation gives CATSRPRQGDEKLFF.

This clonotype has a count of ten or more. The chain carries TRBV20-1 and TRBJ1-6; 8 bases align to TRBD1. Germline V gene data show CDR1 as DFQATT and CDR2 as SNEGSKA (reference sequence). The CDR3 has 15 amino acids. Unmatched junction bases numbered 8, after V lost 3 bases and J lost 7 bases. The CDR3 sequence is CSASPQGADNSPLHF. DNA for the CDR3: TGCAGTGCTAGCCCCCAGGGGGCAGACAATTCACCCCTCCACTTT.

This clonotype was picked up a small number of times. The chain couples TRBV5-6 to TRBJ1-3, with D perhaps TRBD1 (5 bases). Trimming cost V 0 bases and J 2 bases, with 24 bases left between them. Per the germline V gene, CDR1 is SGHDT and CDR2 is YYEEEE. The CDR3 covers 20 residues. The CDR3 loop reads CASSLERGLPLWAPGNTIYF. CDR3 coding DNA: TGTGCCAGCAGCTTGGAACGGGGACTGCCTCTCTGGGCCCCTGGAAACACCATATATTTT. Looking up the rest from reference TRBV5-6 and TRBJ1-3 gives the full variable domain: DAGVTQSPTHLIKTRGQQVTLRCSPKSGHDTVSWYQQALGQGPQFIFQYYEEEERQRGNFPDRFSGHQFPNYSSELNVNALLLGDSALYLCASSLERGLPLWAPGNTIYFGEGSWLTVV.

There are many counts of this clonotype. DNA for the CDR3: TGTGCCAGCACTGGGACTGTGGGGCGTGCCAACGTCCTGACTTTC. It codes for CASTGTVGRANVLTF. V gene TRBV12-3 or TRBV12-4 combines with J gene TRBJ2-6; perhaps TRBD2 as D (6 bases). With 7 bases removed from V and 7 bases from J, the gap between germline ends came to 17 bases. The CDR3 runs 15 residues.

This clonotype appeared many times. The gene calls are TRBV7-2 and TRBJ2-4, with D unclear. This CDR3 is built from 15 residues. Trimming removed 6 bases from V and 1 base from J, with 13 bases in between. CDR1 is SGHTA, CDR2 FQGNSA, per germline. DNA for the CDR3: TGTGCCAGCAGTTTGGACCGCCAGGCCAAAAACATTCAGTACTTC. Translation: CASSLDRQAKNIQYF.

This clonotype was seen at least ten times. The genes are TRBV7-2 and TRBJ2-3; D is uncertain. CDR1 is SGHTA, CDR2 FQGNSA, per germline. V was cut by 6 bases and J by 0 bases, with 4 bases left in between. This CDR3 is built from 12 residues. The CDR3: CASRTSTDTQYF. The CDR3 nucleotides are TGTGCCAGCAGGACTAGCACAGATACGCAGTATTTT.

This clonotype was seen repeatedly, ten times or more. The chain recombines TRBV27 with TRBJ2-3; D possibly corresponds to TRBD1 (6 bases). The CDR3 covers 14 residues. Per germline, CDR1 MNHEY and CDR2 SMNVEV (reference sequence). Between the trimmed V and J ends, which lost 5 bases and 2 bases, there was a span of 11 bases. The CDR3 region is CASSPTGLTDTQYF. CDR3 DNA: TGTGCCAGCAGTCCGACAGGACTCACAGATACGCAGTATTTT.

This clonotype occurred a few times. This chain links TRBV9 with TRBJ2-3; D may be TRBD2 (7 bases). The CDR3 consists of 16 residues. V was clipped by 4 bases and J by 2 bases, with 17 bases between them. CDR1 and CDR2 from the germline V gene are SGDLS and YYNGEE. CDR3 nucleotide sequence: TGTGCCAGCAGCCCAAGTGGAGGGGGGGCCACAGATACGCAGTATTTT. It is translated as CASSPSGGGATDTQYF.

This clonotype has a count of ten or more. This rearrangement joins TRBV28 to TRBJ1-2, with D unresolved. The CDR3 covers 14 residues. V gave up 6 bases and J gave up 8 bases, with 19 bases separating them. Germline V CDR1 and CDR2: MDHEN, SYDVKM. In nucleotides, the CDR3 is TGTGCCAGCAGCCCGGACCTGGCTCCTTGGGGCTACACCTTC. Its translation is CASSPDLAPWGYTF.

CDR3 nucleotide sequence: TGCAGCGTGAGGGGGACTAGCGTTGCCGGGGAGCTGTTTTTT. Encoded protein: CSVRGTSVAGELFF. The chain couples TRBV29-1 to TRBJ2-2, with 10 bases identical to TRBD2. CDR1 is SQVTM and CDR2 is ANQGSEA in the germline V gene. CDR3 length: 14 amino acids. The J segment lost 6 bases and the V segment lost 6 bases, leaving 7 bases of the junction unmatched.

This clonotype has a handful of counts. This may arise from a read error, as a much more abundant clone is one base away. This chain uses TRBV4-1 with TRBJ2-7; the match to TRBD1 covers 9 bases. The CDR3 covers 15 residues. J gave up 1 base and V 0 bases, and 1 base lay outside the gene matches. Germline V gives CDR1 MGHRA, CDR2 YSYEKL. Here the CDR3 reads CASSQDDRGSYEQYF. CDR3 coding DNA: TGCGCCAGCAGCCAAGATGACAGGGGGTCCTACGAGCAGTACTTC.

This clonotype has ten or more counts. V and J are TRBV5-1 and TRBJ2-2; D gene ambiguous. Trimming shortened V by 9 bases and J by 0 bases, and 12 bases separated the two germline ends. CDR3 size: 14 residues. Germline-derived CDR1 and CDR2 are SGHRS and YFSETQ. CDR3 residues: CATKFMANTGELFF. The DNA of the CDR3 is TGCGCCACCAAATTCATGGCGAACACCGGGGAGCTGTTTTTT.

There are many counts of this clonotype. V and J are TRBV11-2 and TRBJ1-1, with unresolved D. CDR3 length: 16 amino acids. Germline values: CDR1 SGHAT, CDR2 FQNNGV. Trimming took off 1 base at V and 3 bases at J, with 15 bases between the two ends. CDR3 DNA: TGTGCCAGCAGCTTAGTTGGTTCAGGTACCTACACTGAAGCTTTCTTT. It encodes CASSLVGSGTYTEAFF. The whole variable domain, filled in from reference TRBV11-2 and TRBJ1-1, reads EAGVAQSPRYKIIEKRQSVAFWCNPISGHATLYWYQQILGQGPKLLIQFQNNGVVDDSQLPKDRFSAERLKGVDSTLKIQPAKLEDSAVYLCASSLVGSGTYTEAFFGQGTRLTVV.

The chain recombines TRBV19 with TRBJ2-1, with D maybe TRBD1 (6 bases). This CDR3 is 15 amino acids long. V dropped 1 base and J dropped 2 bases, with 9 bases sitting between them. The germline V gene encodes CDR1 LNHDA and CDR2 SQIVND (reference sequence). CDR3 in amino acids: CASSIVGHPYNEQFF. As DNA, the CDR3 is TGTGCCAGTAGTATAGTGGGACACCCCTACAATGAGCAGTTCTTC.

This clonotype was observed at least ten times. The rearrangement uses TRBV7-9 and TRBJ2-4; TRBD1 or TRBD2 may be the D gene (5 bases each). The CDR3 is made up of 15 amino acids. The ends were cut back, 6 bases at V and 7 bases at J, with 19 bases in the middle. Looked up from germline, CDR1 is SEHNR and CDR2 is FQNEAQ (reference sequence). This CDR3 is CASSSPVGRGNIQYF. The CDR3 DNA is TGTGCCAGCAGTTCGCCAGTGGGGCGCGGGAACATTCAGTACTTC.

On this clonotype: The junction departs from germline at one end; a sequencing error may be responsible. The CDR3 protein is CPSSEPTSGGLQYF. The CDR3 DNA follows: TGTCCCAGCAGCGAGCCGACTAGCGGGGGGTTGCAGTATTTT. The rearrangement uses TRBV7-3 and TRBJ2-3; 13 positions match TRBD2. Germline V lookup: CDR1 SGHTA, CDR2 FQGTGA. There are 14 residues in the CDR3.

The sample holds many counts of this clonotype. V and J are TRBV6-2 or TRBV6-3 and TRBJ1-1, with D possibly being TRBD1 (5 bases). This CDR3 spans 13 amino acids. Trimming pared 2 bases from V and 1 base from J, leaving 5 bases between. Germline V lookup: CDR1 MNHEY, CDR2 SVGEGT. As DNA, the CDR3 is TGTGCCAGCAGTTACACAGGGAACACTGAAGCTTTCTTT. Amino acid sequence: CASSYTGNTEAFF.

The table lists this clonotype with a few counts. The V gene is TRBV21-1, the J gene TRBJ2-7. TRBV21-1 is designated a pseudogene. The CDR3 extends over 15 amino acids. Here the CDR3 reads CASSNDPDNGYEQYF. The CDR3 DNA is TGTGCCAGCAGTAACGATCCGGATAATGGCTACGAGCAGTACTTC.

This clonotype was counted many times. The chain links TRBV12-3 or TRBV12-4 to TRBJ2-6; D is unclear. V was pared by 3 bases and J by 1 base, with 4 bases between. This CDR3 contains 14 residues. CDR3 amino acids: CASSLGSGANVLTF. For the CDR3, the DNA is TGTGCCAGCAGTTTGGGTTCTGGGGCCAACGTCCTGACTTTC.

This clonotype turned up a few times. The chain links TRBV5-1 to TRBJ2-5; 8 nucleotides align to TRBD1. Germline V CDR1 and CDR2: SGHRS, YFSETQ. Trimming at V came to 5 bases and at J to 8 bases, leaving 14 bases not matched to a gene. CDR3 length: 15 residues. CDR3 nucleotide sequence: TGCGCCAGCAGGCCACAGGGGGGCTCACCGGGAACCCAGTACTTC. Translated: CASRPQGGSPGTQYF.

In its sample, this clonotype was seen a few times. The chain uses TRBV27 and TRBJ2-7; 9 nucleotides agree with TRBD1. Per the germline V gene, CDR1 is MNHEY and CDR2 is SMNVEV (reference sequence). The CDR3 is made up of 17 amino acids. Trimming took 5 bases from V and 1 from J; bases not matched to a gene: 12. CDR3 nucleotides: TGTGCCAGCAGTCGTTACCCTACAGGGGGCGCATCCTACGAGCAGTACTTC. It is translated as CASSRYPTGGASYEQYF.

This clonotype is medium-sized (0.01 to 0.1%). This sequence joins TRBV9 and TRBJ2-2; TRBD1 is a possible D gene (5 bases). The CDR3 consists of 13 residues. Germline CDR1 and CDR2: SGDLS and YYNGEE. CDR3 nucleotides: TGTGCTTCTCAAGTAGGGGCGACCGGGGAGCTGTTTTTT. Translation: CASQVGATGELFF.